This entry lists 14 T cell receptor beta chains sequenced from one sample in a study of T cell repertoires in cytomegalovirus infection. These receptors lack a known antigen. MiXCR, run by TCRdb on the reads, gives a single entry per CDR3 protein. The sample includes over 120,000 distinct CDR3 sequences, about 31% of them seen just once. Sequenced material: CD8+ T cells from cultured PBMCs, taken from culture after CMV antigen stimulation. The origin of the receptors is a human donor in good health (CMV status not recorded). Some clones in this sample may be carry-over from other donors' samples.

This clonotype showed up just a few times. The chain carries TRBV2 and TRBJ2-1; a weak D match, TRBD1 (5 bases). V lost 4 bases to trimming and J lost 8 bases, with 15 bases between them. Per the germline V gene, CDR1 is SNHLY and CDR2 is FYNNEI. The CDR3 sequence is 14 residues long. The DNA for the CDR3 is TGTGCCAGCAGTGCCCCTAATGGGGCCGATGAGCAGTTCTTC. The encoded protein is CASSAPNGADEQFF.

This CDR3 reads CASSLSGGPGSSYEQYF. The CDR3 nucleotides are TGTGCCAGCAGTTTATCAGGGGGCCCAGGGTCTTCCTACGAGCAGTACTTC. The chain joins TRBV28 to TRBJ2-7, with 8 bases identical to TRBD1. CDR3 size: 17 residues. Looked up from germline, CDR1 is MDHEN and CDR2 is SYDVKM. The ends lost 1 base at V and 1 base at J; junction bases unmatched: 9.

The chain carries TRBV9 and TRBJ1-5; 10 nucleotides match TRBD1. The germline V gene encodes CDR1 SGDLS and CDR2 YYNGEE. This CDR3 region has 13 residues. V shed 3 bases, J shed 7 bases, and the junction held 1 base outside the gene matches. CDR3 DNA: TGTGCCAGCAGCGGACAGGGGGCCCAGCCCCAGCATTTT. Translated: CASSGQGAQPQHF.

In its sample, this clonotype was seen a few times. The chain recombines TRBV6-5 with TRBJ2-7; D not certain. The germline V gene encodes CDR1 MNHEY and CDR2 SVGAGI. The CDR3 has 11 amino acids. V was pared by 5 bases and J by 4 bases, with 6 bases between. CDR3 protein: CASSTNYEQYF. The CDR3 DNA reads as TGTGCCAGCAGTACCAATTACGAGCAGTACTTC.

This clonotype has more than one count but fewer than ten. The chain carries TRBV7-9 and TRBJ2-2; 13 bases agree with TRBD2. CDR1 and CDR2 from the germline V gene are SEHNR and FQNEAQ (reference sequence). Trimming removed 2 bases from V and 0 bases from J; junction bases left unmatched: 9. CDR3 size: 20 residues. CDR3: CASSLKGGLAGDPNTGELFF. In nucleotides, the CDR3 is TGTGCCAGCAGCTTAAAGGGAGGACTAGCGGGGGATCCGAACACCGGGGAGCTGTTTTTT.

CDR3 amino acids: CASSRPTWGRDDGYTF. The CDR3 bases are TGTGCCAGCAGCCGACCCACCTGGGGGCGCGACGATGGCTACACCTTC. The J gene is TRBJ1-2, the V gene TRBV7-9, with D possibly matching TRBD1 (6 bases). Trimming stripped 5 bases from V and 6 bases from J, with 22 bases between. In germline, CDR1 is SEHNR, CDR2 FQNEAQ (reference sequence). The CDR3 is 16 residues long.

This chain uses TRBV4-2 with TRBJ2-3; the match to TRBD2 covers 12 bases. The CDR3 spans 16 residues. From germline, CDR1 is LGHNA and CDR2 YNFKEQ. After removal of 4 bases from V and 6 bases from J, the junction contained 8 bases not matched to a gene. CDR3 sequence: CASSPGLAGRGDTQYF. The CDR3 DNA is TGTGCCAGCAGCCCGGGACTAGCGGGCCGTGGGGATACGCAGTATTTT.

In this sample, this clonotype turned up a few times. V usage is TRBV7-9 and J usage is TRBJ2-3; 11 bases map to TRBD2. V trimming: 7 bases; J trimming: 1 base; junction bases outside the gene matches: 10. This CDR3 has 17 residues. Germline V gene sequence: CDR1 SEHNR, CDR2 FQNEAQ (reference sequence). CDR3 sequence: CASTRTGLAARTDTQYF. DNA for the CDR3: TGTGCCAGCACCCGAACGGGACTAGCGGCCCGCACAGATACGCAGTATTTT.

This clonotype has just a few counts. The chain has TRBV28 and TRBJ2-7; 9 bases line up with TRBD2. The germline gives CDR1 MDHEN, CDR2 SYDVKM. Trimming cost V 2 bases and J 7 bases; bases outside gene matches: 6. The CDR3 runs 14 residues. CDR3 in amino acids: CASSLTAGGEEQYF. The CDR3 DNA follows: TGTGCCAGCAGTTTAACGGCGGGAGGGGAAGAGCAGTACTTC.

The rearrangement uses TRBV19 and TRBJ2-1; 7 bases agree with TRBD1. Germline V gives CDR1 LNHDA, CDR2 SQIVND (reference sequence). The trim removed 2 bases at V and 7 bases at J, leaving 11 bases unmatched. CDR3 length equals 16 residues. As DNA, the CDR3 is TGTGCCAGTAGTATATCCTCTTGGACAGGTCGGAATGAGCAGTTCTTC. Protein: CASSISSWTGRNEQFF.

Written as DNA, the CDR3 is TGTGCCAGCAGCCAAGTGCAGAGTTCGGGGGGAACTGGCTACACCTTC. This encodes CASSQVQSSGGTGYTF. The chain links TRBV3-1 to TRBJ1-2; D may be TRBD1 (5 bases). The CDR3 runs 16 residues. Trimming took 1 base from V and 7 from J, leaving 19 bases between them. From germline, CDR1 is LGHDT and CDR2 YNNKEL (reference sequence).

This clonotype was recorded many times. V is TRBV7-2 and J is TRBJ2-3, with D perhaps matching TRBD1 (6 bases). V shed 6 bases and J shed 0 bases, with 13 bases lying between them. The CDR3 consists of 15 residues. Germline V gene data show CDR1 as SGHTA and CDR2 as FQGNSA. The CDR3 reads CASRTTGSSTDTQYF. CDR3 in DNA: TGTGCCAGCAGAACAACAGGGTCTAGCACAGATACGCAGTATTTT.

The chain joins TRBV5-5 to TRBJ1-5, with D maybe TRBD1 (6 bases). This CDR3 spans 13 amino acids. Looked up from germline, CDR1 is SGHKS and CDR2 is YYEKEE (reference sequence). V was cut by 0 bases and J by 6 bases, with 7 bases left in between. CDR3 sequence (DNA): TGTGCCAGCAGCTTGGAAGGGGGTCAGCCCCAGCATTTT. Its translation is CASSLEGGQPQHF.

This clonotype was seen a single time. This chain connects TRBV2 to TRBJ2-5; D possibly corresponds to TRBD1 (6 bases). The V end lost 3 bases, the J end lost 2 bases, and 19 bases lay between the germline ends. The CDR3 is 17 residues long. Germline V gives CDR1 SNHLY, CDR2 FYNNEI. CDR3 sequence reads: CASSDPAPGQGQETQYF. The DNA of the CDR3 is TGTGCCAGCAGTGATCCGGCCCCGGGACAAGGGCAAGAGACCCAGTACTTC.